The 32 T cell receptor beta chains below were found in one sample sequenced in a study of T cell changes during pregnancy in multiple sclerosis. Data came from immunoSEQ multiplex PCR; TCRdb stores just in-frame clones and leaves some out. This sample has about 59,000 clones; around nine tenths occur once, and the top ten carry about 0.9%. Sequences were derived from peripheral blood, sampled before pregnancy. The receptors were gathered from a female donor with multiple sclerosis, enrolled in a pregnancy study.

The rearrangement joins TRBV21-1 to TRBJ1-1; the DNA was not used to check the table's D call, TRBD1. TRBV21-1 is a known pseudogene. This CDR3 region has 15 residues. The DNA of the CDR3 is TGTGCCAGCAGCCCCCGGACAGCGAAGGACACTGAAGCTTTCTTT. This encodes CASSPRTAKDTEAFF.

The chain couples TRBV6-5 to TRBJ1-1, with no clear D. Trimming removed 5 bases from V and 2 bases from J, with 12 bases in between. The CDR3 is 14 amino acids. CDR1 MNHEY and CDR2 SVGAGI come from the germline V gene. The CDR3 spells CASSGEVTNTEAFF. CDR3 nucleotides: TGTGCCAGCAGTGGGGAGGTTACAAACACTGAAGCTTTCTTT.

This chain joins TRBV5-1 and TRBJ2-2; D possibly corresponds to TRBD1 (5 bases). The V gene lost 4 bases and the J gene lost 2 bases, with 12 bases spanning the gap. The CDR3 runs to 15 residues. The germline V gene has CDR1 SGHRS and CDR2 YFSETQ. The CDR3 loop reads CASSGSTGNTGELFF. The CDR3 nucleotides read TGCGCCAGCAGCGGGTCAACAGGCAACACCGGGGAGCTGTTTTTT.

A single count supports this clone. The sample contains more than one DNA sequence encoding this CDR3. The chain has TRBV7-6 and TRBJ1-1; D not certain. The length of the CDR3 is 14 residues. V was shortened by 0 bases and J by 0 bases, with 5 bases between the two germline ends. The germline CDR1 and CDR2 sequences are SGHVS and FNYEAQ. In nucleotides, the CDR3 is TGTGCCAGCAGCTTAGCCCAGGTGAACACTGAAGCTTTCTTT. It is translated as CASSLAQVNTEAFF.

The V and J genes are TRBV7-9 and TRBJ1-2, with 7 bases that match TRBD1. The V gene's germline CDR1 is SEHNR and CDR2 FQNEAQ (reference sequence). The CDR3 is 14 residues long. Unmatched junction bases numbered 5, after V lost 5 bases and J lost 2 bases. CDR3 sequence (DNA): TGTGCCAGCAGCACAACAGGGGCAAACTATGGCTACACCTTC. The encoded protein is CASSTTGANYGYTF.

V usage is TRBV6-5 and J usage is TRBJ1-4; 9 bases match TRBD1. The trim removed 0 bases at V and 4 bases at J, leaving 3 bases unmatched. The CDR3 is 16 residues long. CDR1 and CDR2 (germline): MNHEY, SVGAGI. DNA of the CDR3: TGTGCCAGCAGTTACTCGAGGGACAGGGTTAATGAAAAACTGTTTTTT. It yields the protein CASSYSRDRVNEKLFF.

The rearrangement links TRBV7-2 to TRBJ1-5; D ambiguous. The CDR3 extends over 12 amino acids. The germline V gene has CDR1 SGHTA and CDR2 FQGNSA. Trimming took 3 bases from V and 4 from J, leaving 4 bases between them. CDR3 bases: TGTGCCAGCAGCTTCCCAAATCAGCCCCAGCATTTT. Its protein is CASSFPNQPQHF.

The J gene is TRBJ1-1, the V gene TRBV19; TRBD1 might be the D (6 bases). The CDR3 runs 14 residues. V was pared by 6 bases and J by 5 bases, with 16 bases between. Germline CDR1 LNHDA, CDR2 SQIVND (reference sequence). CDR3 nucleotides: TGTGCCAGTAGGGGGGCAGGGCGGTGGACTGAAGCTTTCTTT. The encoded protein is CASRGAGRWTEAFF.

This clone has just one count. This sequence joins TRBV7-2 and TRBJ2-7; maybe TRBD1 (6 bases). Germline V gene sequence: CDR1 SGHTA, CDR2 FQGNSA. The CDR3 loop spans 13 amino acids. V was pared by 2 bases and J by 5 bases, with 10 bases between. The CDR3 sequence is CASSLRAGDEQYF. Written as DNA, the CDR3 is TGTGCCAGCAGCTTAAGGGCAGGGGACGAGCAGTACTTC.

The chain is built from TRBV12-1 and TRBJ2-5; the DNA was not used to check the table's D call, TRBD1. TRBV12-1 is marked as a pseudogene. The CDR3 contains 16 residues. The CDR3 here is CASSSGGVAEWETQYF. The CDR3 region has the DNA TGTGCCAGCAGCTCAGGGGGAGTAGCGGAATGGGAGACCCAGTACTTC.

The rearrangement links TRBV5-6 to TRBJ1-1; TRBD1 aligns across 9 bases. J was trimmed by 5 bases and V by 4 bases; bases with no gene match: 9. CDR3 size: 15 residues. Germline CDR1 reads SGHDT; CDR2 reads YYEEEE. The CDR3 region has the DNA TGTGCCAGCAGCCCTAACAGGGGGCGAAAAACTGAAGCTTTCTTT. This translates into CASSPNRGRKTEAFF.

The CDR3 spells CASRRVGGNTIYF. The CDR3 coding sequence is TGTGCCAGCAGGAGGGTTGGCGGAAACACCATATATTTT. V is TRBV27 and J is TRBJ1-3, with D unclear. Germline CDR1 reads MNHEY; CDR2 reads SMNVEV (reference sequence). The length of the CDR3 is 13 residues. Trimming cost V 6 bases and J 4 bases, with 10 bases left between them.

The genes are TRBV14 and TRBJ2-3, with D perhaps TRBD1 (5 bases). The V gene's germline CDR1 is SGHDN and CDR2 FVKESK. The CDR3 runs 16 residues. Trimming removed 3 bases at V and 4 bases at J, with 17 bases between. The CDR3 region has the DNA TGTGCCAGCAGCCAGGTTCAGACAGCCCGGGCAGATACGCAGTATTTT. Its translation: CASSQVQTARADTQYF.

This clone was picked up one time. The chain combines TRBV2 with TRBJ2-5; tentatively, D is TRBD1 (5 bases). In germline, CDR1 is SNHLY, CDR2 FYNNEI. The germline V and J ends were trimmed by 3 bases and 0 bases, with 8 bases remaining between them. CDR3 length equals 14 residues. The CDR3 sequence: CASSDRVYQETQYF. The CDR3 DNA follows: TGTGCCAGCAGTGACAGGGTGTACCAAGAGACCCAGTACTTC.

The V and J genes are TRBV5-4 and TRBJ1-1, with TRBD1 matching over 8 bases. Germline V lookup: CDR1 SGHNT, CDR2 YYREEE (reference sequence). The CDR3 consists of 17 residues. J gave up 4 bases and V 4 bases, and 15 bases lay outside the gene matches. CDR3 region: CASSLFPGDRSRTEAFF. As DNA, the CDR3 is TGTGCCAGCAGCCTTTTCCCTGGGGACAGGTCCCGCACTGAAGCTTTCTTT.

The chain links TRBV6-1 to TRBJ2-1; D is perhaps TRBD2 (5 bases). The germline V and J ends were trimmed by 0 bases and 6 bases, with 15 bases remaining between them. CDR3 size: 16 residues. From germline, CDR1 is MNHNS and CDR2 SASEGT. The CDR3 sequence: CASSEATTLVVNEQFF. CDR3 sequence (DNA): TGTGCCAGCAGTGAAGCGACTACACTAGTCGTCAATGAGCAGTTCTTC.

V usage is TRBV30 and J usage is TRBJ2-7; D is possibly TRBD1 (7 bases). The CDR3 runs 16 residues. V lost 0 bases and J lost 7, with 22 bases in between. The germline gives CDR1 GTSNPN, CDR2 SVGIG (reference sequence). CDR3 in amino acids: CAWSVQGFSQGGEQYF. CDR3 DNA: TGTGCCTGGAGTGTCCAGGGATTCAGCCAGGGGGGAGAGCAGTACTTC.

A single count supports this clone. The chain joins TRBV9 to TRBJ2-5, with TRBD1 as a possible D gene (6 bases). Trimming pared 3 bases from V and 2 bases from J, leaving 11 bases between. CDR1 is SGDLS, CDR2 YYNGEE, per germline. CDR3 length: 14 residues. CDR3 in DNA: TGTGCCAGCAGCGGGTCAGGGGCTCAAGAGACCCAGTACTTC. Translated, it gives CASSGSGAQETQYF. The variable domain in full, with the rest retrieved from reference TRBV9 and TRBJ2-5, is DSGVTQTPKHLITATGQRVTLRCSPRSGDLSVYWYQQSLDQGLQFLIQYYNGEERAKGNILERFSAQQFPDLHSELNLSSLELGDSALYFCASSGSGAQETQYFGPGTRLLVL.

DNA of the CDR3: TGTGCCAGCAGCAAGGGGACAGGGAGCGTGCAGTTCTTC. Its translation is CASSKGTGSVQFF. V and J are TRBV11-3 and TRBJ2-1, with TRBD1 matching 9 bases. The V gene's germline CDR1 is SGHNT and CDR2 YENEEA. CDR3 length: 13 amino acids. The V segment lost 5 bases and the J segment 12 bases; nucleotides outside the gene matches: 8.

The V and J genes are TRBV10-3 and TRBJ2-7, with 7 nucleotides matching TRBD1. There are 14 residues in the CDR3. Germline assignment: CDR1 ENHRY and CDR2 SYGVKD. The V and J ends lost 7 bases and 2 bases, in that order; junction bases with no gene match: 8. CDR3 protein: CAIKGETGPYEQYF. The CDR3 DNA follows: TGTGCCATCAAGGGGGAGACAGGGCCCTACGAGCAGTACTTC.

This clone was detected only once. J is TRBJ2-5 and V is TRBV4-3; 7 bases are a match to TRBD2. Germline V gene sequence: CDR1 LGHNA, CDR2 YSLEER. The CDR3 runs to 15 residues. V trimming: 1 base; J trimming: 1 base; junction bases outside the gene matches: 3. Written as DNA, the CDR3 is TGCGCCAGCAGCCAAGGGTCGGGGGGCCAAGAGACCCAGTACTTC. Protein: CASSQGSGGQETQYF.

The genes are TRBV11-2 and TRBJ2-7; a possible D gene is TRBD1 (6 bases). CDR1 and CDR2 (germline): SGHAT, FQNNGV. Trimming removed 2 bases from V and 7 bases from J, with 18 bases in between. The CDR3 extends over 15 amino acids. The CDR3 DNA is TGTGCCAGCAGCTTACTCAGGGGCCCTTGGGGTGAGCAGTACTTC. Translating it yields CASSLLRGPWGEQYF.

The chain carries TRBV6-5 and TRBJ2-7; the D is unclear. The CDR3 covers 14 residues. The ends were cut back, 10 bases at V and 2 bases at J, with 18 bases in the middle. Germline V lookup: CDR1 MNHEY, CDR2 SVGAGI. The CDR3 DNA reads TGTGCCACCGAAGGTAGGAGTAAACCCTACGAGCAGTACTTC. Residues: CATEGRSKPYEQYF.

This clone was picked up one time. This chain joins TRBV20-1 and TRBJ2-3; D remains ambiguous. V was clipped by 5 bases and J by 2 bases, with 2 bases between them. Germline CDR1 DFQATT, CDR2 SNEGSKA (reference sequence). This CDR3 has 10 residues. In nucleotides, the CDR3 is TGCAGTGCTTACACAGATACGCAGTATTTT. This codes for CSAYTDTQYF.

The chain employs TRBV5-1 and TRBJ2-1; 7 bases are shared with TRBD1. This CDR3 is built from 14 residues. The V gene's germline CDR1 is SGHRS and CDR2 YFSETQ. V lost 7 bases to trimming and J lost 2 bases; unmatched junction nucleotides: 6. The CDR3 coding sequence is TGCGCCAGCTATCCGGGACAGACCTACAATGAGCAGTTCTTC. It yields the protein CASYPGQTYNEQFF.

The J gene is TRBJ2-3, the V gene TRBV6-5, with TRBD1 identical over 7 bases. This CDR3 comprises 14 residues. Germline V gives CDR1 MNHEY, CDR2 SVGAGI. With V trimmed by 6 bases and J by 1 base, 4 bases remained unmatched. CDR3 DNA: TGTGCCAGCAGGATGACAGGGCGCACAGATACGCAGTATTTT. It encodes CASRMTGRTDTQYF.

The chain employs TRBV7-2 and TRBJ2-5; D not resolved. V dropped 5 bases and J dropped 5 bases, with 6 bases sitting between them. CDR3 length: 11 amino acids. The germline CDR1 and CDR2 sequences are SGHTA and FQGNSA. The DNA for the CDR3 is TGTGCCAGCAGCCAGGCCGAGACCCAGTACTTC. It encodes CASSQAETQYF.

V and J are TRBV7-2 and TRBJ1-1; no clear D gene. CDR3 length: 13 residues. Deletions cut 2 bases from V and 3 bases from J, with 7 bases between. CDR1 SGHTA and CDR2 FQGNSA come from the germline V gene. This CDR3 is CASSLRRDTEAFF. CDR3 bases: TGTGCCAGCAGCTTAAGGAGGGACACTGAAGCTTTCTTT.

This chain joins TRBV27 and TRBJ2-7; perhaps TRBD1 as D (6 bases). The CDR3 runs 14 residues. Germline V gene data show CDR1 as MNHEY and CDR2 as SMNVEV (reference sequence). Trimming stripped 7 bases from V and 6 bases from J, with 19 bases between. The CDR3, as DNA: TGTGCCAGCACTTCGTTGGGGGCCCCGGGCGAGCAGTACTTC. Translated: CASTSLGAPGEQYF.

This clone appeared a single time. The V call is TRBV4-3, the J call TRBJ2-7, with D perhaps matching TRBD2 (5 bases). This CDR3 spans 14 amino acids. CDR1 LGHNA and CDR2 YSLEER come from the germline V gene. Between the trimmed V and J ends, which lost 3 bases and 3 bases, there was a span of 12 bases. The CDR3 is CASSQVLGVYEQYF. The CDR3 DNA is TGCGCCAGCAGCCAGGTCCTCGGGGTCTACGAGCAGTACTTC.

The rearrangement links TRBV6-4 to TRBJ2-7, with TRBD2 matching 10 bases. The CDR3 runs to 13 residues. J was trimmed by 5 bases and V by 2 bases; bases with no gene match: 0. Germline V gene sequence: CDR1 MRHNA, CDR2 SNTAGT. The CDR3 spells CASSDGTSDEQYF. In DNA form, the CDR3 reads TGTGCCAGCAGTGACGGGACTAGCGACGAGCAGTACTTC.

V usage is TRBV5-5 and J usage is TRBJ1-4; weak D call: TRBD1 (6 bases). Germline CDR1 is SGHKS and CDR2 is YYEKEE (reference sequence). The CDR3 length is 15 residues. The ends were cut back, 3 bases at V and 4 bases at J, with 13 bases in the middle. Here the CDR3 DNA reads TGTGCCAGCAGCTGGAAGCAGGGGTTTAATGAAAAACTGTTTTTT. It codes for CASSWKQGFNEKLFF.